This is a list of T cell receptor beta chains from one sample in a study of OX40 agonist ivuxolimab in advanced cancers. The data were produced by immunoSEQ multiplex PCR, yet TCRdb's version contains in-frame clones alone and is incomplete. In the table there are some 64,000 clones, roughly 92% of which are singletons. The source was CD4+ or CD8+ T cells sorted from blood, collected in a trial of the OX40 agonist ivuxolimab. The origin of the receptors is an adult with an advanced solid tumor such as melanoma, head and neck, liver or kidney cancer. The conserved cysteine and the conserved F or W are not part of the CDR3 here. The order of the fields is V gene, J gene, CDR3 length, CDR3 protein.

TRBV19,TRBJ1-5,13,ASSIGGVGNQPQH
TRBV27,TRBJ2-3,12,ASRDVGGTDTQY
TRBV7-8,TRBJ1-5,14,ASSLWTGRGDQPQH
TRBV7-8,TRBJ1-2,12,ASSPRTGGNGYT
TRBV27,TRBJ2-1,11,ASSPGQGYEQF
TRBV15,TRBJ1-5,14,ATSRGDLYSNQPQH
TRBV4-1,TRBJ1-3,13,ASSHPQSSGNTIY
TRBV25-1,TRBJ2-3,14,ASSRISTTDTDTQY
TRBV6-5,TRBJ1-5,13,ASSPEGNSNQPQH
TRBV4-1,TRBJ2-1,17,ASSHTTQGPGSSYNEQF
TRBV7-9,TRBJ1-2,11,ASSGWENYGYT
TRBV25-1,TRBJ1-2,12,ASSVSGAGYGYT
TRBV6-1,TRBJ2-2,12,ASSFPQHTGELF
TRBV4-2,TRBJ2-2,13,ASSHRRGNTGELF
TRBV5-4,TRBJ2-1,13,ASSLTGFSYNEQF
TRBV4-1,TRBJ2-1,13,ASSRPGTDYNEQF
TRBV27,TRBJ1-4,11,ASMTANNEKLF
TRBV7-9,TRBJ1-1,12,ASSPPGVNTEAF
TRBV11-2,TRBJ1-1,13,ASSPNRGGNTEAF
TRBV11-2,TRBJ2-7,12,ASLRRTGAYEQY
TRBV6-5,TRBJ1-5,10,ASSPVGGPQH
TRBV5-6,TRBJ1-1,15,ASSPIGTGGENTEAF
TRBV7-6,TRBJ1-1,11,ASSPPAFAEAF
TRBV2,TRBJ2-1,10,ASSQVNDEQF
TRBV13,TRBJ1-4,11,ASSLQGNEKLF
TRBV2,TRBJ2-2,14,ASLEKGDTNTGELF
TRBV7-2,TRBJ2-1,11,ASSLGSFNEQF
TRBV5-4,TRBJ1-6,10,ASSLEYSPLH
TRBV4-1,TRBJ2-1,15,ASSPTPLGGAVEEQF
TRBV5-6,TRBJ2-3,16,ASSLSYLVGGITDTQY
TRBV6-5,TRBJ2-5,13,ASSPLTGSGETQY
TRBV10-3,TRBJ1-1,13,AISDLDSMNTEAF
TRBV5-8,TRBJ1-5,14,ASSLTTEYSNQPQH
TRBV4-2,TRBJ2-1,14,ASSQDWASSRNEQF
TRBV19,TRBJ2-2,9,ASSIAGELF
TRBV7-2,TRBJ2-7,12,ASSLLGDSYEQY